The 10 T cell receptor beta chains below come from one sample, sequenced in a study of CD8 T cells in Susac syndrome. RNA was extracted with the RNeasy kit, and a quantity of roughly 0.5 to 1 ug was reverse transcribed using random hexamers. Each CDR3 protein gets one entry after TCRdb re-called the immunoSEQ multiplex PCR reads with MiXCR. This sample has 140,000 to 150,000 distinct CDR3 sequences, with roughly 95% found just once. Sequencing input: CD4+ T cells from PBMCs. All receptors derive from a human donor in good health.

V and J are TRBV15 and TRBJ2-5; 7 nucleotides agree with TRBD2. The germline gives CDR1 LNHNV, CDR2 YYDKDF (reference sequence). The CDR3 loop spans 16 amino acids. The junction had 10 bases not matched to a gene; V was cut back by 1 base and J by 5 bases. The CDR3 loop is CATSRAPDGGWETQYF. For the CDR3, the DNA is TGTGCCACCAGCAGAGCCCCGGACGGGGGGTGGGAGACCCAGTACTTC. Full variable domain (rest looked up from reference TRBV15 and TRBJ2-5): DAMVIQNPRYQVTQFGKPVTLSCSQTLNHNVMYWYQQKSSQAPKLLFHYYDKDFNNEADTPDNFQSRRPNTSFCFLDIRSPGLGDTAMYLCATSRAPDGGWETQYFGPGTRLLVL.

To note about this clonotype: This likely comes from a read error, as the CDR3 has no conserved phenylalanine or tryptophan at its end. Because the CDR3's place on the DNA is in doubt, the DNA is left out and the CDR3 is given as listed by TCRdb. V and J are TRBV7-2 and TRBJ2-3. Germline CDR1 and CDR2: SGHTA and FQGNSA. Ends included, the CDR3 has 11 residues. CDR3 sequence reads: CASSLDTSLEL.

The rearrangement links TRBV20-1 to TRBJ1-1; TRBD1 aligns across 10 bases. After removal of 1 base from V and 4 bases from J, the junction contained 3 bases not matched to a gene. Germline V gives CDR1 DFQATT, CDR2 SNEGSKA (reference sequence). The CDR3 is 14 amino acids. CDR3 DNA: TGCAGTGCTAGAGGGACAGGGGGTGTCACTGAAGCTTTCTTT. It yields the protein CSARGTGGVTEAFF.

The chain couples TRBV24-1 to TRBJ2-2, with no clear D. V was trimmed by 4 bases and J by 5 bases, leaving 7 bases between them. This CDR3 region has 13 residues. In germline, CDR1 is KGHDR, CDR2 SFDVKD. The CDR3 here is CATSESVTGELFF. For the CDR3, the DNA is TGTGCCACCAGTGAATCAGTAACCGGGGAGCTGTTTTTT.

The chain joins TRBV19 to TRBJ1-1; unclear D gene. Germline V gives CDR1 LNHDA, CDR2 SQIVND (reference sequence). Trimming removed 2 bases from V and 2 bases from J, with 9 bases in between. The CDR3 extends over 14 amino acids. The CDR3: CASSISPGNTEAFF. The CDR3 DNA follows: TGTGCCAGTAGTATAAGTCCGGGCAACACTGAAGCTTTCTTT.

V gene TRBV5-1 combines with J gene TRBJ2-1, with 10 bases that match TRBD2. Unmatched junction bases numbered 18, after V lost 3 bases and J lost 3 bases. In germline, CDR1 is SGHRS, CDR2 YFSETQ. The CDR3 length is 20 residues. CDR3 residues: CASSSSWTSGQLSYYNEQFF. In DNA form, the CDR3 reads TGCGCCAGCAGCTCCTCTTGGACTAGCGGACAACTTTCCTACTACAATGAGCAGTTCTTC.

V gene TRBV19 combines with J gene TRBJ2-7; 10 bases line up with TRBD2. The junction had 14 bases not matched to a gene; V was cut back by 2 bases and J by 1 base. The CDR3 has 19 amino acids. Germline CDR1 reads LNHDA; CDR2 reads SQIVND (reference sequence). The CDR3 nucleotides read TGTGCCAGTAGTATAAGGGGACTAGCGACGAGTAGTCGATCCTACGAGCAGTACTTC. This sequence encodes CASSIRGLATSSRSYEQYF. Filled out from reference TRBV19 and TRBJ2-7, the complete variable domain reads DGGITQSPKYLFRKEGQNVTLSCEQNLNHDAMYWYRQDPGQGLRLIYYSQIVNDFQKGDIAEGYSVSREKKESFPLTVTSAQKNPTAFYLCASSIRGLATSSRSYEQYFGPGTRLTVT.

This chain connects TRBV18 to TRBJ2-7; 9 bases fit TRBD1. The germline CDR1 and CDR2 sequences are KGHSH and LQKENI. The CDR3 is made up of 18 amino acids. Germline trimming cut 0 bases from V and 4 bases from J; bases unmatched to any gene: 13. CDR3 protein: CASSPPAGVQGAGYEQYF. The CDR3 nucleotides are TGTGCCAGCTCACCACCCGCGGGTGTACAGGGGGCCGGGTACGAGCAGTACTTC.

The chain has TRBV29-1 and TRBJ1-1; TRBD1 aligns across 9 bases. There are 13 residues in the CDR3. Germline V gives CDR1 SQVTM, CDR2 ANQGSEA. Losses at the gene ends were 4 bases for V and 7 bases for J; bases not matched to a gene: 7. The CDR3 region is CSVGQGVRSEAFF. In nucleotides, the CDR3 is TGCAGCGTTGGACAGGGGGTAAGGAGTGAAGCTTTCTTT. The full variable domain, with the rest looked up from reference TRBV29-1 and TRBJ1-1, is SAVISQKPSRDICQRGTSLTIQCQVDSQVTMMFWYRQQPGQSLTLIATANQGSEATYESGFVIDKFPISRPNLTFSTLTVSNMSPEDSSIYLCSVGQGVRSEAFFGQGTRLTVV.

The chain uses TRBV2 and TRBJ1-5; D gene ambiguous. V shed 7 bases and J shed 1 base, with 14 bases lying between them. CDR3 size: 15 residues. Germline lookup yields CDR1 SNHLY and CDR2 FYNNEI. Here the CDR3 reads CASNGGLASNQPQHF. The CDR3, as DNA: TGTGCCAGCAATGGCGGACTAGCGAGCAATCAGCCCCAGCATTTT.